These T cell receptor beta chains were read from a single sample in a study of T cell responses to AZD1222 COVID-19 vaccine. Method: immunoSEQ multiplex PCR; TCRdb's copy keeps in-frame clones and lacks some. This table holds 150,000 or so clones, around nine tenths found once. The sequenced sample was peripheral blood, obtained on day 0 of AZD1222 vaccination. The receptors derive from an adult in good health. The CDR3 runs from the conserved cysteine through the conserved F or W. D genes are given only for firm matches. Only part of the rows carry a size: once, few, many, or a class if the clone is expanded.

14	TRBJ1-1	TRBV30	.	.	TGTGCCTGGAGTGTAACATACCAAGGGGCTGAAGCTTTCTTT	CAWSVTYQGAEAFF
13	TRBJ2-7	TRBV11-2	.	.	TGTGCCAGCAGCTCTCGACCCCGCGGCGAGCAGTACTTC	CASSSRPRGEQYF
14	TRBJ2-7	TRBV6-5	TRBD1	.	TGTGCCAGCAAAACGGGGACAGGGGACTACGAGCAGTACTTC	CASKTGTGDYEQYF
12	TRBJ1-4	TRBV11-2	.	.	TGTGCCAGCAGCCAAGGAAGGGAAAAACTGTTTTTT	CASSQGREKLFF
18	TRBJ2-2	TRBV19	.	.	TGTGCCAGTACCCCTCGGGCTTTGAGAGGTGGGAACACCGGGGAGCTGTTTTTT	CASTPRALRGGNTGELFF
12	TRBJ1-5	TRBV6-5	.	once	TGTGCCAGCAGTTACGGTGAGGGACCCCAGCATTTT	CASSYGEGPQHF
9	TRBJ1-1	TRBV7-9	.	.	TGTGCCATTTCCAAAGGGGCTTTCTTT	CAISKGAFF
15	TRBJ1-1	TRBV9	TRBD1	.	TGTGCCAGCAGTAGACAGGGGGCTGGGACCACTGAAGCTTTCTTT	CASSRQGAGTTEAFF
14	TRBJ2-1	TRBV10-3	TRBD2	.	TGTGCCATCGGTCAGGCGGGAGCGGGCAATGAGCAGTTCTTC	CAIGQAGAGNEQFF
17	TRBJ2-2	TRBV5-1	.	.	TGCGCCAGCAGCCTGGTTCCGGATGCGGCGGCGACCGGGGAGCTGTTTTTT	CASSLVPDAAATGELFF
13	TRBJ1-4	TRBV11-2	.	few	TGTGCCAGCAGCTTAGGTAGGAGTGAAAAACTGTTTTTT	CASSLGRSEKLFF
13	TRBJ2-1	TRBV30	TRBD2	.	TGTGCCTGGAGTATAATAGCGGGAAGCGAGCAGTTCTTC	CAWSIIAGSEQFF
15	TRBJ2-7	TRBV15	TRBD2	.	TGTGCCACCAGCTCCAACGGCGGGAGCTCCTACGAGCAGTACTTC	CATSSNGGSSYEQYF
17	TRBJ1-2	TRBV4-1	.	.	TGCGCCAGCAGCCGTCCCTTGGTTTCCCCCGGGAACTATGGCTACACCTTC	CASSRPLVSPGNYGYTF
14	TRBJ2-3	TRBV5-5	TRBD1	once	TGTGCCAGCAGCCTCAGGGGGTCCGTAGATACGCAGTATTTT	CASSLRGSVDTQYF
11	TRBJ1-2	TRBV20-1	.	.	TGCAGTGCTACGGGGGGACATGGCTACACCTTC	CSATGGHGYTF
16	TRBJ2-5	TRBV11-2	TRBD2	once	TGTGCCAGCAGGGGGGGAGGTAGCGGGATCATAGAGACCCAGTACTTC	CASRGGGSGIIETQYF
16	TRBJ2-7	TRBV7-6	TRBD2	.	TGTGCCAGCAGCTTAGCAGCGGGAGAGGTTAACTACGAGCAGTACTTC	CASSLAAGEVNYEQYF
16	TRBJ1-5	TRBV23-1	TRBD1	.	TGCGCCAGCAGTCAATGGACAGGGGGCTCCAATCAGCCCCAGCATTTT	CASSQWTGGSNQPQHF
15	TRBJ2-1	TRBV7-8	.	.	TGTGCCAGCGGTCGAGGGGTAAGCTCCTACAATGAGCAGTTCTTC	CASGRGVSSYNEQFF
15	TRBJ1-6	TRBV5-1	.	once	TGCGCCAGCAGCTTGGAAGGGCAGTATTATTCACCCCTCCACTTT	CASSLEGQYYSPLHF
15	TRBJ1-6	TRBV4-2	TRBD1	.	TGTGCCAGCAGCCAACTGACAGGGGAGGTTTCACCCCTCCACTTT	CASSQLTGEVSPLHF
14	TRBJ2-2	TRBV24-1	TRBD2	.	TGTGCCACCAGCCCGGGACTAGGACCCGGGGAGCTGTTTTTT	CATSPGLGPGELFF
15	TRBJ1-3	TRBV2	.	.	TGTGCCAGCAGTCGGGACAATTTCTCTGGAAACACCATATATTTT	CASSRDNFSGNTIYF
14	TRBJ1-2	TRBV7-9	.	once	TGTGCCAGCTCATCAGCCGGGGGGGCCTATGGCTACACCTTC	CASSSAGGAYGYTF
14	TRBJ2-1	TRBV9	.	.	TGTGCCAGCAGCTTGGGGGAGTTAGGCAATGAGCAGTTCTTC	CASSLGELGNEQFF
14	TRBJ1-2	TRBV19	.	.	TGTGCCAGTAGGGGCCAGCGGGCTAACTATGGCTACACCTTC	CASRGQRANYGYTF
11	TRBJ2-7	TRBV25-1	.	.	TGTGCCAGCAGTGAGCAGGGCGAGCAGTACTTC	CASSEQGEQYF
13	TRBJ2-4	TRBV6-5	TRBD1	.	TGTGCCAGCACCGGGACAGGGGGCCACATTCAGTACTTC	CASTGTGGHIQYF
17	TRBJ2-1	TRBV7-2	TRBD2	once	TGTGCCAGCAGCTTAGTTACTAGCGGGAATGATGACGATGAGCAGTTCTTC	CASSLVTSGNDDDEQFF
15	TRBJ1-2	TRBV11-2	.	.	TGTGCCAGCAGCTTCGTTCTGGACCGACACCGTGGCTACACCTTC	CASSFVLDRHRGYTF
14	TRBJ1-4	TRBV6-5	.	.	TGTGCCAGCTCCCTAGGGGGTGGAGGTGAAAAACTGTTTTTT	CASSLGGGGEKLFF
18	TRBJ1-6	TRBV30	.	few	TGTGCCTGGAGCCGGGCTCGGACATACCGGATATATAATTCACCCCTCCACTTT	CAWSRARTYRIYNSPLHF
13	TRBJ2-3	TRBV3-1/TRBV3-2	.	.	TGTGCCAGCAGCCAGGGGCTAACAGATACGCAGTATTTT	CASSQGLTDTQYF
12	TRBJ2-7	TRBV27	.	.	TGTGCCAGCAGTTCCGTCGGTAACGAGCAGTACTTC	CASSSVGNEQYF
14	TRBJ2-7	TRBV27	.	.	TGTGCCAGCAATTCGCTGGCGGGCAACGACGAGCAGTACTTC	CASNSLAGNDEQYF